The 27 T cell receptor beta chains in this list originate from one sample, sequenced in a study of control samples from healthy donors and cancer patients. The repertoire was sequenced with immunoSEQ multiplex PCR; TCRdb's copy has only in-frame clones and lacks some. This sample has around 50,000 clones; 75% to 95% occur once, and the top ten carry approximately 0.95%. Material: PBMCs. The receptors come from a man aged 25-45 years with colorectal cancer.

The chain is built from TRBV5-1 and TRBJ2-6; D gene ambiguous. Germline V gene sequence: CDR1 SGHRS, CDR2 YFSETQ. V shed 0 bases and J shed 2 bases, with 6 bases lying between them. The CDR3 has 15 residues. CDR3 loop: CASSLGGTGANVLTF. As DNA, the CDR3 is TGCGCCAGCAGCTTGGGGGGAACTGGGGCCAACGTCCTGACTTTC.

The chain carries TRBV19 and TRBJ2-1, with 8 bases aligning to TRBD1. This CDR3 is built from 15 residues. The germline V gene has CDR1 LNHDA and CDR2 SQIVND (reference sequence). With V trimmed by 3 bases and J by 5 bases, 6 bases remained unmatched. CDR3 nucleotides: TGTGCCAGTAGTATCTCAGACAGGGGTGACAATGAGCAGTTCTTC. It is translated as CASSISDRGDNEQFF.

This clone was found once. The V and J genes are TRBV24-1 and TRBJ2-1; D perhaps matches TRBD1 (7 bases). The CDR3 consists of 15 residues. Trimming shortened V by 4 bases and J by 8 bases, and 17 bases separated the two germline ends. Germline assignment: CDR1 KGHDR and CDR2 SFDVKD. The CDR3 DNA sequence: TGTGCCACCAGTGACTACAGGGGCGGGATCCATGAGCAGTTCTTC. This codes for CATSDYRGGIHEQFF.

V usage is TRBV27 and J usage is TRBJ1-1, with D possibly TRBD1 on 6 matching bases. From germline, CDR1 is MNHEY and CDR2 SMNVEV (reference sequence). This CDR3 is built from 14 residues. V lost 2 bases to trimming and J lost 1 base, with 8 bases between them. The CDR3 is CASSLRGWNTEAFF. The CDR3 DNA reads as TGTGCCAGCAGTTTAAGGGGGTGGAACACTGAAGCTTTCTTT.

The chain's CDR3 is CASSLLDRVPYGYTF. CDR3 nucleotides: TGTGCCAGCAGTTTATTAGACAGAGTTCCCTATGGCTACACCTTC. The chain uses TRBV27 and TRBJ1-2; D is possibly TRBD1 (5 bases). The germline gives CDR1 MNHEY, CDR2 SMNVEV (reference sequence). This CDR3 has 15 residues. V dropped 1 base and J dropped 4 bases, with 13 bases sitting between them.

The chain combines TRBV10-3 with TRBJ2-3; D call uncertain. Deletions cut 1 base from V and 2 bases from J, with 4 bases between. The CDR3 spans 13 residues. CDR1 and CDR2 from the germline V gene are ENHRY and SYGVKD. The chain's CDR3 is CAISEWITDTQYF. CDR3 coding DNA: TGTGCCATCAGTGAGTGGATCACAGATACGCAGTATTTT.

This sequence joins TRBV6-2 or TRBV6-3 and TRBJ1-2; no clear D. CDR1 and CDR2 (germline): MNHEY, SVGEGT. Deletions cut 5 bases from V and 7 bases from J, with 20 bases between. The CDR3 is 15 residues long. The CDR3 region is CASSRTIRIVGGYTF. The CDR3 nucleotides read TGTGCCAGCAGTAGAACCATACGGATCGTAGGTGGCTACACCTTC.

The rearrangement uses TRBV27 and TRBJ1-1; D is perhaps TRBD1 (5 bases). The CDR3 covers 14 residues. Germline values: CDR1 MNHEY, CDR2 SMNVEV (reference sequence). Trimming took off 3 bases at V and 1 base at J, with 9 bases between the two ends. CDR3 region: CASSLWQGNTEAFF. The CDR3 nucleotides are TGTGCCAGCAGTTTGTGGCAGGGGAACACTGAAGCTTTCTTT.

The DNA of the CDR3 is TGTGCCAGCAGCTTATCCGGGGGGAGTGAGCAGTTCTTC. Encoded protein: CASSLSGGSEQFF. The rearrangement links TRBV11-2 to TRBJ2-1, with TRBD2 matching 7 bases. The CDR3 loop spans 13 amino acids. After removal of 2 bases from V and 9 bases from J, the junction contained 4 bases not matched to a gene. Per germline, CDR1 SGHAT and CDR2 FQNNGV.

A few counts support this clone. This rearrangement joins TRBV25-1 to TRBJ2-1, with D perhaps matching TRBD1 (5 bases). Germline-derived CDR1 and CDR2 are MGHDK and SYGVNS. The CDR3 is made up of 15 amino acids. Deletions cut 3 bases from V and 6 bases from J, with 15 bases between. The chain's CDR3 is CASSDRATETNEQFF. The CDR3 coding sequence is TGTGCCAGCAGTGACAGGGCAACCGAAACCAATGAGCAGTTCTTC.

J is TRBJ1-1 and V is TRBV24-1; D unresolved. The CDR3 extends over 13 amino acids. The V and J ends lost 5 bases and 3 bases respectively, with 9 bases between them. Germline CDR1 and CDR2: KGHDR and SFDVKD. In DNA, the CDR3 is TGTGCCACCAGTGGAGGGATGGACACTGAAGCTTTCTTT. This gives the protein CATSGGMDTEAFF.

The chain has TRBV7-2 and TRBJ1-5; TRBD1 agrees at 7 bases. The germline V gene has CDR1 SGHTA and CDR2 FQGNSA. This CDR3 comprises 15 residues. With V trimmed by 2 bases and J by 3 bases, 4 bases remained unmatched. The chain's CDR3 is CASSLYRGYNQPQHF. The CDR3 nucleotides are TGTGCCAGCAGCTTATACAGGGGCTACAATCAGCCCCAGCATTTT.

The V call is TRBV5-6, the J call TRBJ1-2; D is uncertain. Germline values: CDR1 SGHDT, CDR2 YYEEEE. Trimming pared 2 bases from V and 4 bases from J, leaving 9 bases between. The CDR3 is 13 amino acids. This CDR3 is CASSFGQPYGYTF. DNA of the CDR3: TGTGCCAGCAGCTTCGGGCAGCCCTATGGCTACACCTTC. The complete variable domain, with remaining parts taken from reference TRBV5-6 and TRBJ1-2, reads DAGVTQSPTHLIKTRGQQVTLRCSPKSGHDTVSWYQQALGQGPQFIFQYYEEEERQRGNFPDRFSGHQFPNYSSELNVNALLLGDSALYLCASSFGQPYGYTFGSGTRLTVV.

This chain links TRBV15 with TRBJ2-1, with TRBD2 identical over 14 bases. This CDR3 comprises 21 residues. V shed 3 bases and J 0 bases; nucleotides not matched to a gene: 13. Germline lookup yields CDR1 LNHNV and CDR2 YYDKDF (reference sequence). CDR3 coding DNA: TGTGCCACCAGCAGCCCCGAAGGGACTAGCGGGGGACTCAGCTCCTACAATGAGCAGTTCTTC. Protein sequence: CATSSPEGTSGGLSSYNEQFF.

The rearrangement links TRBV11-2 to TRBJ1-4; TRBD1 agrees at 11 bases. Germline CDR1 SGHAT, CDR2 FQNNGV. J lost 5 bases, V lost 1 base, and 6 bases had no gene match. CDR3 length: 17 amino acids. CDR3 nucleotides: TGTGCCAGCAGCTTAGGTTGGACAGGGGGCACCAATGAAAAACTGTTTTTT. Residues: CASSLGWTGGTNEKLFF.

The chain joins TRBV5-1 to TRBJ1-5; 7 bases match TRBD1. CDR1 SGHRS and CDR2 YFSETQ come from the germline V gene. CDR3 size: 15 residues. Unmatched junction bases numbered 3, after V lost 0 bases and J lost 3 bases. The CDR3 sequence is CASSLATGVNQPQHF. CDR3 in DNA: TGCGCCAGCAGCTTGGCAACAGGGGTCAATCAGCCCCAGCATTTT.

The CDR3 protein is CASSESRDRGTEQFF. Written as DNA, the CDR3 is TGCGCCAGCAGTGAGTCGAGGGACAGGGGTACTGAGCAGTTCTTC. The chain has TRBV10-2 and TRBJ2-1, with 10 bases lining up with TRBD1. From germline, CDR1 is WSHSY and CDR2 SAAADI. V lost 0 bases and J lost 9; bases outside the gene matches: 5. The length of the CDR3 is 15 residues.

The chain has TRBV19 and TRBJ1-5; 8 nucleotides agree with TRBD1. CDR1 is LNHDA, CDR2 SQIVND, per germline (reference sequence). The CDR3 length is 14 residues. V gave up 3 bases and J gave up 4 bases; unmatched junction bases: 2. The CDR3 DNA reads TGTGCCAGTAGTATTTGGACAGGGAATCAGCCCCAGCATTTT. Its translation is CASSIWTGNQPQHF. Drawing the rest from reference TRBV19 and TRBJ1-5, the complete variable domain is DGGITQSPKYLFRKEGQNVTLSCEQNLNHDAMYWYRQDPGQGLRLIYYSQIVNDFQKGDIAEGYSVSREKKESFPLTVTSAQKNPTAFYLCASSIWTGNQPQHFGDGTRLSIL.

The chain is built from TRBV5-1 and TRBJ2-5; 8 bases align to TRBD2. The germline gives CDR1 SGHRS, CDR2 YFSETQ. This CDR3 region has 14 residues. J gave up 4 bases and V 6 bases, and 8 bases lay outside the gene matches. The CDR3 bases are TGCGCCAGCACTTTGAATCTAGCGGGAGAGACCCAGTACTTC. It is translated as CASTLNLAGETQYF.

The sample holds one count of this clone. CDR3 residues: CASSAGRGSMNTEAFF. CDR3 nucleotide sequence: TGCGCCAGCAGCGCGGGAAGGGGAAGCATGAACACTGAAGCTTTCTTT. This rearrangement joins TRBV10-1 to TRBJ1-1, with D perhaps matching TRBD1 (5 bases). Trimming removed 6 bases at V and 0 bases at J, with 17 bases between. This CDR3 has 16 residues. Per the germline V gene, CDR1 is WNHNN and CDR2 is SYGVQD (reference sequence).

The rearrangement joins TRBV7-8 to TRBJ2-3, with D possibly TRBD1 on 6 matching bases. V lost 2 bases and J lost 2, with 17 bases in between. The CDR3 is 17 residues long. Germline loops: CDR1 SGHVS, CDR2 FQNEAQ. The CDR3 loop is CASSLSQKGVITDTQYF. As DNA, the CDR3 is TGTGCCAGCAGCTTATCCCAGAAGGGGGTGATCACAGATACGCAGTATTTT.

The chain uses TRBV6-2 or TRBV6-3 and TRBJ2-3; D unclear. The germline CDR1 and CDR2 sequences are MNHEY and SVGEGT. Trimming removed 4 bases at V and 0 bases at J, with 17 bases between. The CDR3 consists of 17 residues. The CDR3, as DNA: TGTGCCAGCAGTTCCCGGAGACCGGGCCTCAGCACAGATACGCAGTATTTT. Amino acid sequence: CASSSRRPGLSTDTQYF.

This clone was found a few times. V gene TRBV7-2 combines with J gene TRBJ2-7; 7 bases are a match to TRBD1. CDR1 is SGHTA, CDR2 FQGNSA, per germline. Trimming removed 5 bases from V and 1 base from J; junction bases left unmatched: 5. The CDR3 loop spans 14 amino acids. CDR3 DNA sequence: TGTGCCAGCAGCCCGCACAGGGGTTCCTACGAGCAGTACTTC. Translating it yields CASSPHRGSYEQYF.

V and J are TRBV5-4 and TRBJ1-2; 8 bases fit TRBD1. V trimming: 2 bases; J trimming: 6 bases; junction bases outside the gene matches: 18. Germline lookup yields CDR1 SGHNT and CDR2 YYREEE (reference sequence). The CDR3 contains 18 residues. In nucleotides, the CDR3 is TGTGCCAGCAGCTTAATCTTAAGTGGGGCAGGGGGCACTAATGGCTACACCTTC. It is translated as CASSLILSGAGGTNGYTF.

The chain is built from TRBV5-8 and TRBJ2-1; perhaps TRBD2 as D (5 bases). V was trimmed by 5 bases and J by 4 bases, leaving 19 bases between them. The CDR3 runs 16 residues. The germline V gene encodes CDR1 SGHTS and CDR2 YDEGEE. CDR3 nucleotide sequence: TGTGCCAGCAGTCCCCACCGGGGTAACGGATACAATGAGCAGTTCTTC. Translated, it gives CASSPHRGNGYNEQFF.

The genes are TRBV5-6 and TRBJ2-2; D possibly uses TRBD1 or TRBD2 (5 bases each). Germline assignment: CDR1 SGHDT and CDR2 YYEEEE. Between the trimmed V and J ends, which lost 6 bases and 4 bases, there was a span of 13 bases. This CDR3 has 14 amino acids. CDR3 DNA sequence: TGTGCCAGCAATCCAACGGGGCGCACCGGGGAGCTGTTTTTT. It specifies CASNPTGRTGELFF.

This chain connects TRBV7-2 to TRBJ1-5; the D is unclear. Germline CDR1 SGHTA, CDR2 FQGNSA. Trimming stripped 2 bases from V and 4 bases from J, with 9 bases between. This CDR3 has 14 amino acids. The CDR3 DNA reads as TGTGCCAGCAGCTTAAGGTCCAGAAATCAGCCCCAGCATTTT. Protein product: CASSLRSRNQPQHF.